This TCR beta chain was profiled in a study of blood T cell repertoires in COVID-19. The authors' processing: It was from reference gene primer amplification that nucleated cell counts were estimated. Here immunoSEQ multiplex PCR was the method, and the copy in TCRdb shows in-frame clones only, minus some. V and J calls and clone size follow that table, whereas D and trimming were derived from the DNA. Of 95,000 to 150,000 clones in the sample, 82% were seen once. The length of the CDR3 is 13 residues. Germline lookup yields CDR1 LNHNV and CDR2 YYDKDF (reference sequence). V was cut by 5 bases and J by 4 bases, with 9 bases left in between.

The source material was peripheral blood. This TCR was sampled from a woman in her seventies with acute or convalescent COVID-19. The chain is built from TRBV15 and TRBJ1-3; D is ambiguous. CDR3 sequence reads: CATSGTEGNTIYF. CDR3 DNA sequence: TGTGCCACCAGCGGCACGGAGGGAAACACCATATATTTT. The whole variable domain, remainder taken from reference TRBV15 and TRBJ1-3, is DAMVIQNPRYQVTQFGKPVTLSCSQTLNHNVMYWYQQKSSQAPKLLFHYYDKDFNNEADTPDNFQSRRPNTSFCFLDIRSPGLGDTAMYLCATSGTEGNTIYFGEGSWLTVV.